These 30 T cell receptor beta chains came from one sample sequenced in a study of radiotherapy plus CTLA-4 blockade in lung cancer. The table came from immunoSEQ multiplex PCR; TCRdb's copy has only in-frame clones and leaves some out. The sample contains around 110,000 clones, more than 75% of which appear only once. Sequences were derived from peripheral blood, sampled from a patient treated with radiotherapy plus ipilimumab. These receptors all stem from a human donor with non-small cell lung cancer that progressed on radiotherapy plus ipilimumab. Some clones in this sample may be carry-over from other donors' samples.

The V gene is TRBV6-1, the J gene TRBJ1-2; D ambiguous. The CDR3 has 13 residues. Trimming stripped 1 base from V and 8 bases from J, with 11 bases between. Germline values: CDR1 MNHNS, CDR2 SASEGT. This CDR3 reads CASSEVGGRGYTF. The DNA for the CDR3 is TGTGCCAGCAGTGAAGTCGGCGGTCGGGGCTACACCTTC.

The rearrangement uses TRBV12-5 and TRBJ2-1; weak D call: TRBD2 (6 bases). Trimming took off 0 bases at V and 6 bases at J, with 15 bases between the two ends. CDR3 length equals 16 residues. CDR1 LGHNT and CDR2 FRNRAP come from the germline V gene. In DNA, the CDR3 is TGTGCTAGTGGTTTGGTACAAGGCGGGATGCTCAATGAGCAGTTCTTC. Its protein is CASGLVQGGMLNEQFF. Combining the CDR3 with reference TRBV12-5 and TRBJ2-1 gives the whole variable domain DARVTQTPRHKVTEMGQEVTMRCQPILGHNTVFWYRQTMMQGLELLAYFRNRAPLDDSGMPKDRFSAEMPDATLATLKIQPSEPRDSAVYFCASGLVQGGMLNEQFFGPGTRLTVL.

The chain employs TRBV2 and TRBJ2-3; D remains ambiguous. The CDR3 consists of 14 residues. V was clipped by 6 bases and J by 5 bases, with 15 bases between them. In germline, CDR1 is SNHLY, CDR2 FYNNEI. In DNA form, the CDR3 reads TGTGCCAGCAGGGGTGGTAATCACGGAGATACGCAGTATTTT. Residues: CASRGGNHGDTQYF.

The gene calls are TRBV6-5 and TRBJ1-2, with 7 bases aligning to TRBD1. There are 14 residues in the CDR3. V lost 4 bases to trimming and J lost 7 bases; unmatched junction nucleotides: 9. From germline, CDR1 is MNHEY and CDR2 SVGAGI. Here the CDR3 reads CASSFLDREFGYTF. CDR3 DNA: TGTGCCAGCAGTTTCCTCGACAGGGAATTTGGCTACACCTTC.

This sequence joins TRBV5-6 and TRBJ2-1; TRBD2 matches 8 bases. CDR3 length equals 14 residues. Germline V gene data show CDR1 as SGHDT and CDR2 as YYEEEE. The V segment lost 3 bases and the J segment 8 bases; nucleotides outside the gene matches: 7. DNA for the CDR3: TGTGCCAGCAGCTCCCTGGGACTAGGGGATGAGCAGTTCTTC. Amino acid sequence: CASSSLGLGDEQFF.

CDR3 residues: CASTGGRQPGSTLHF. DNA of the CDR3: TGTGCCAGCACGGGTGGTCGGCAGCCCGGCTCAACCCTCCACTTT. This chain uses TRBV2 with TRBJ1-6; D gene ambiguous. Germline CDR1 is SNHLY and CDR2 is FYNNEI. This CDR3 region has 15 residues. Deletions cut 7 bases from V and 14 bases from J, with 24 bases between.

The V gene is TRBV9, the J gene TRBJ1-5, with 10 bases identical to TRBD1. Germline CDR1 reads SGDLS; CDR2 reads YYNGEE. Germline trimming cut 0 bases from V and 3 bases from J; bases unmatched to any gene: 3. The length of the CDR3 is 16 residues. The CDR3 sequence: CASSVGTGGLNQPQHF. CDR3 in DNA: TGTGCCAGCAGCGTAGGGACAGGGGGACTCAATCAGCCCCAGCATTTT.

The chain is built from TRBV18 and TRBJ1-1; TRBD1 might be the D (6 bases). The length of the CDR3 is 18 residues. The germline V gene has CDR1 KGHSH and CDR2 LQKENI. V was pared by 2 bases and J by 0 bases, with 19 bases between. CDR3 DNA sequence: TGTGCCAGCTCACCATTAGTGCTTGGTACAGGGATGAACACTGAAGCTTTCTTT. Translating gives CASSPLVLGTGMNTEAFF.

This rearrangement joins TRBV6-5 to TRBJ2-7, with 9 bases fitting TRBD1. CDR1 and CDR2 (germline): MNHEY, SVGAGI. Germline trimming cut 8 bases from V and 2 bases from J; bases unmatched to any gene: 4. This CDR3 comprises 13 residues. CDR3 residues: CASRQGEAYEQYF. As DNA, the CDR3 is TGTGCCAGCCGACAGGGGGAGGCCTACGAGCAGTACTTC.

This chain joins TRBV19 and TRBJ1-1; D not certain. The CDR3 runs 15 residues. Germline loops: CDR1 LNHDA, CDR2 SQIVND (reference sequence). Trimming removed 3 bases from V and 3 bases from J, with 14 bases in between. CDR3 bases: TGTGCCAGTAGTATGGGGAGGGTCCGGTACACTGAAGCTTTCTTT. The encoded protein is CASSMGRVRYTEAFF.

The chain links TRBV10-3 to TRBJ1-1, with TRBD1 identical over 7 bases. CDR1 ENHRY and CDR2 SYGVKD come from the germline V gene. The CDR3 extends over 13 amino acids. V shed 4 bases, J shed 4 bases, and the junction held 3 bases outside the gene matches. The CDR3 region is CAISGQGSTEAFF. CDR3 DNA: TGTGCCATCAGTGGACAGGGAAGCACTGAAGCTTTCTTT.

The CDR3 DNA reads TGTGCCAGCATAGGACAGGACGACATTCAGTACTTC. Its translation: CASIGQDDIQYF. V gene TRBV6-5 combines with J gene TRBJ2-4, with 7 positions matching TRBD1. After removal of 7 bases from V and 8 bases from J, the junction contained 5 bases not matched to a gene. There are 12 residues in the CDR3. Germline V gene sequence: CDR1 MNHEY, CDR2 SVGAGI.

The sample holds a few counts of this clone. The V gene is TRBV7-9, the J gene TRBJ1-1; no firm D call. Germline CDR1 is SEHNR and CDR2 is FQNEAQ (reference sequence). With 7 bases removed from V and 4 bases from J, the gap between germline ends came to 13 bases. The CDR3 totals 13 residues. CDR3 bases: TGTGCCAGCACCTTCCTTGATGCCACTGAAGCTTTCTTT. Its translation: CASTFLDATEAFF.

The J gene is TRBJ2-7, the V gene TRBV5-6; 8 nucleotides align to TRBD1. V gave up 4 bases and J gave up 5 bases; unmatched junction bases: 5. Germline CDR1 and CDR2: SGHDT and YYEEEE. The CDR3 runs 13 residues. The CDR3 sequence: CASSRTGPHEQYF. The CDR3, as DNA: TGTGCCAGCAGCCGGACAGGGCCCCACGAGCAGTACTTC. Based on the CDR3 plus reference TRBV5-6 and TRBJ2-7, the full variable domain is DAGVTQSPTHLIKTRGQQVTLRCSPKSGHDTVSWYQQALGQGPQFIFQYYEEEERQRGNFPDRFSGHQFPNYSSELNVNALLLGDSALYLCASSRTGPHEQYFGPGTRLTVT.

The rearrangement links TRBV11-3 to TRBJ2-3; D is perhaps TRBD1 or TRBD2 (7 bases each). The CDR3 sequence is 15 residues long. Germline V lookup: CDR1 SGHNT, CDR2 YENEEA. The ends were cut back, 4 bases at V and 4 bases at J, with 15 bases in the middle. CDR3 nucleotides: TGTGCCAGCAGCTCCCAGGGGGGGCGGCCAGATACGCAGTATTTT. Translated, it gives CASSSQGGRPDTQYF.

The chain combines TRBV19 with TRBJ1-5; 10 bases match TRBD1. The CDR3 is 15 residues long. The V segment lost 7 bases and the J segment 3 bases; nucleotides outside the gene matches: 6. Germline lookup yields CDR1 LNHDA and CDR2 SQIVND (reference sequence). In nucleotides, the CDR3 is TGTGCCAGTACTCTGGGACAGGGGAACAATCAGCCCCAGCATTTT. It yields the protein CASTLGQGNNQPQHF.

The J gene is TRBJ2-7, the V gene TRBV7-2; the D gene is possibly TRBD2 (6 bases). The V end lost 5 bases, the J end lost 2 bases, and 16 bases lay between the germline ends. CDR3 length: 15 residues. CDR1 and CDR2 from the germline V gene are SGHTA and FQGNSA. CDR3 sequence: CASSPGGRETYEQYF. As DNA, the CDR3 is TGTGCCAGCAGCCCCGGGGGAAGGGAGACCTACGAGCAGTACTTC.

The CDR3 region is CATSRARNEQFF. The DNA of the CDR3 is TGTGCCACCAGCAGGGCGCGGAATGAGCAGTTCTTC. V and J are TRBV15 and TRBJ2-1; unclear D gene. V gave up 3 bases and J gave up 7 bases, with 7 bases separating them. The CDR3 is made up of 12 amino acids. Germline V lookup: CDR1 LNHNV, CDR2 YYDKDF (reference sequence).

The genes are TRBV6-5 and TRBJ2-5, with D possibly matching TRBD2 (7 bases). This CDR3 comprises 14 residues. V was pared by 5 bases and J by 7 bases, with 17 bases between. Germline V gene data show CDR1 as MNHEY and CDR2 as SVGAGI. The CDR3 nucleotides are TGTGCCAGCAGTGGCTCCCTTGGGGGGGCGACCCAGTACTTC. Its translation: CASSGSLGGATQYF.

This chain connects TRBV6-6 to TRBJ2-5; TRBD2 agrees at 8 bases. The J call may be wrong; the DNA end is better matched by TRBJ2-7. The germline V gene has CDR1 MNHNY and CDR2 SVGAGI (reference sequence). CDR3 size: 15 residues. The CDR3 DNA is TGTGCCAGCAGTTACTCAGCGGGGGTAACCTACGAGCAGTACTTC. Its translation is CASSYSAGVTYEQYF.

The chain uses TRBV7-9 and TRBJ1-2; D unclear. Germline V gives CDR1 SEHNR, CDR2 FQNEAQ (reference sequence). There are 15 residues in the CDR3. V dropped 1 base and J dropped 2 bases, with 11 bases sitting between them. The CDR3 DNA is TGTGCCAGCAGCTTAGGAGACATCCTCAACTATGGCTACACCTTC. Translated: CASSLGDILNYGYTF.

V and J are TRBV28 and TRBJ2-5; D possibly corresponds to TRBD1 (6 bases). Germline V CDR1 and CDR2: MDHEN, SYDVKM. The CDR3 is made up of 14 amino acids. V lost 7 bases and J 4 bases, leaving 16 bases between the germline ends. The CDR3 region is CASNTLQGRETQYF. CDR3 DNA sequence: TGTGCCAGCAACACCCTACAGGGCCGAGAGACCCAGTACTTC. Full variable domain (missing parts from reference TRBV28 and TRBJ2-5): DVKVTQSSRYLVKRTGEKVFLECVQDMDHENMFWYRQDPGLGLRLIYFSYDVKMKEKGDIPEGYSVSREKKERFSLILESASTNQTSMYLCASNTLQGRETQYFGPGTRLLVL.

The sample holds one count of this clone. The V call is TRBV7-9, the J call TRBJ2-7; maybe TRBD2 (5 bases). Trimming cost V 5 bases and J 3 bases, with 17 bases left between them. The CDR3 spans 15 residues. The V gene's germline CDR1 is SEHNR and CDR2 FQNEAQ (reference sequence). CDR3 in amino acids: CASSRGLTTDYEQYF. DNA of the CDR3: TGTGCCAGCAGCCGGGGTCTTACTACTGACTACGAGCAGTACTTC.

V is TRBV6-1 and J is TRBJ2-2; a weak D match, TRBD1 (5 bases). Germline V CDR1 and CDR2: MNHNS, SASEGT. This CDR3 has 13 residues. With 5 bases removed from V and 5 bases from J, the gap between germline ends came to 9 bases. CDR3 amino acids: CASSLTETGELFF. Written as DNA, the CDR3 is TGTGCCAGCAGTTTGACAGAGACCGGGGAGCTGTTTTTT.

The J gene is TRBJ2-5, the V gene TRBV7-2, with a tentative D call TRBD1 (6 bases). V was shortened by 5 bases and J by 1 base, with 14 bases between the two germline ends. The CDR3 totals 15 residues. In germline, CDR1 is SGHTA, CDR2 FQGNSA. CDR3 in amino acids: CASSKGDRSQETQYF. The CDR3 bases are TGTGCCAGCAGCAAGGGAGACAGGTCCCAAGAGACCCAGTACTTC.

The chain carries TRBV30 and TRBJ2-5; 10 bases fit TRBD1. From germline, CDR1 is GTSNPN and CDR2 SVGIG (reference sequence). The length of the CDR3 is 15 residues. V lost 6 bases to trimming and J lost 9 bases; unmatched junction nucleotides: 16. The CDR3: CACPLGQGLSRAQYF. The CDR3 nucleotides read TGTGCCTGCCCCCTGGGACAGGGGCTATCACGGGCCCAGTACTTC.

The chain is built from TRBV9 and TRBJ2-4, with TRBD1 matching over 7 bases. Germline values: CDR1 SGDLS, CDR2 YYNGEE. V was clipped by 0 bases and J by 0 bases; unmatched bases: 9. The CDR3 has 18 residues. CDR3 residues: CASSVGGTELLAKNIQYF. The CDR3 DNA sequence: TGTGCCAGCAGCGTAGGAGGGACAGAGTTGTTAGCCAAAAACATTCAGTACTTC.

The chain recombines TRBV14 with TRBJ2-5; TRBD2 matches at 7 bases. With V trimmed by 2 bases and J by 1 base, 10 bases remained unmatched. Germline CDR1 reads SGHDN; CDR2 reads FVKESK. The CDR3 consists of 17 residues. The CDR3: CASSQHREDWTQETQYF. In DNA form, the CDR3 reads TGTGCCAGCAGCCAACACCGGGAGGACTGGACCCAAGAGACCCAGTACTTC.

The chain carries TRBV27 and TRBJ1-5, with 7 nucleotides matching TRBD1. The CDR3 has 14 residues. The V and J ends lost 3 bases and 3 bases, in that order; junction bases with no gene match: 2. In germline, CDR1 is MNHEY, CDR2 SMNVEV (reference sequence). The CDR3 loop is CASSLTGLNQPQHF. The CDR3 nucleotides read TGTGCCAGCAGTTTGACAGGGCTCAATCAGCCCCAGCATTTT.

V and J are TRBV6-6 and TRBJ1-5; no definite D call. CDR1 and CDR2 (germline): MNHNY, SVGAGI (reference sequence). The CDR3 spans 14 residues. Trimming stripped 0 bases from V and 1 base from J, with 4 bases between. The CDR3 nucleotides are TGTGCCAGCAGTTACTCGGGCAGCAATCAGCCCCAGCATTTT. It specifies CASSYSGSNQPQHF.